This T cell receptor beta chain was identified during a study of cytomegalovirus exposure and HLA in healthy donors. Trimming shortened V by 4 bases and J by 5 bases, and 18 bases separated the two germline ends. The CDR3 is 16 residues long. Germline lookup yields CDR1 LNHDA and CDR2 SQIVND (reference sequence). The PCR made use of 60 Vbeta and 13 Jbeta primers. Profiled with immunoSEQ multiplex PCR; TCRdb holds only in-frame clones, not every one. In the table there are around 67,000 clones, 55% to 80% of which are singletons. This TCR derives from a woman in her 50s in good health and CMV-seronegative. The chain has TRBV19 and TRBJ1-5, with a weak D call TRBD1 (6 bases). The sequencing sample was made of PBMCs. The CDR3: CASSSGRGESDQPQHF. The CDR3 coding sequence is TGTGCCAGTAGTAGCGGCAGGGGCGAATCTGATCAGCCCCAGCATTTT.